Each of the 32 T cell receptor beta chains below was sequenced from the same sample in a study of response to subunit inactivated influenza vaccine. MiXCR was run by TCRdb on the RT-PCR reads, yielding one entry per CDR3 protein. The repertoire holds approximately 530,000 distinct CDR3 sequences, with more than 7% as singletons. Source: PBMCs from blood, taken less than 30 months after vaccination. The receptors shown here come from a man between 45 and 75 years old who received an inactivated influenza vaccine.

Only a few counts were recorded for this clonotype. The chain employs TRBV4-3 and TRBJ2-2; the match to TRBD2 covers 10 bases. After removal of 0 bases from V and 4 bases from J, the junction contained 8 bases not matched to a gene. The CDR3 spans 18 residues. Germline V CDR1 and CDR2: LGHNA, YSLEER. For the CDR3, the DNA is TGCGCCAGCAGCCAAGAGGCTAGCGGGAGTTTAACCACCGGGGAGCTGTTTTTT. As protein: CASSQEASGSLTTGELFF.

The chain is built from TRBV7-9 and TRBJ2-5; 8 bases map to TRBD2. The trim removed 4 bases at V and 2 bases at J, leaving 9 bases unmatched. Per the germline V gene, CDR1 is SEHNR and CDR2 is FQNEAQ (reference sequence). CDR3 size: 16 residues. CDR3 DNA sequence: TGTGCCAGCAGCTCCGCCCTAACGGGGGGGCAAGAGACCCAGTACTTC. This gives the protein CASSSALTGGQETQYF.

The chain links TRBV7-9 to TRBJ1-5, with TRBD1 matching 8 bases. CDR3 length: 13 amino acids. V lost 4 bases to trimming and J lost 11 bases; unmatched junction nucleotides: 7. CDR1 SEHNR and CDR2 FQNEAQ come from the germline V gene (reference sequence). In DNA form, the CDR3 reads TGTGCCAGCAGCTCGCGGACAGGGAAGGCCCAGCATTTT. Translation: CASSSRTGKAQHF.

The rearrangement uses TRBV15 and TRBJ2-2; D is unresolved. The CDR3 is 15 amino acids. The V gene's germline CDR1 is LNHNV and CDR2 YYDKDF (reference sequence). V lost 0 bases, J lost 4 bases, and 9 bases lay in between. The CDR3 nucleotides read TGTGCCACCAGCAGAGAGAGGCGGAGCACCGGGGAGCTGTTTTTT. Its protein product is CATSRERRSTGELFF.

This clonotype has just a few counts. V gene TRBV6-5 combines with J gene TRBJ2-2, with a tentative D call TRBD2 (5 bases). The CDR3 is made up of 16 amino acids. V lost 2 bases to trimming and J lost 4 bases, with 14 bases between them. CDR1 MNHEY and CDR2 SVGAGI come from the germline V gene. The CDR3 DNA is TGTGCCAGCAGTTACGATGGGGAGTCGAGCACCGGGGAGCTGTTTTTT. As protein: CASSYDGESSTGELFF.

The table lists this clonotype with a few counts. The chain employs TRBV29-1 and TRBJ2-1; TRBD2 matches 12 bases. V lost 3 bases and J lost 4; bases outside the gene matches: 4. The germline CDR1 and CDR2 sequences are SQVTM and ANQGSEA. The CDR3 length is 15 residues. The CDR3 DNA reads TGCAGCGTTGACGATACTAGCGGGAGGTACAATGAGCAGTTCTTC. It codes for CSVDDTSGRYNEQFF.

Ten or more counts support this clonotype. The gene calls are TRBV4-3 and TRBJ2-5, with unresolved D. This CDR3 spans 13 amino acids. Trimming left V 0 bases short and J 1 base short, with 3 bases between. Germline loops: CDR1 LGHNA, CDR2 YSLEER. CDR3 sequence reads: CASSQDSQETQYF. CDR3 DNA sequence: TGCGCCAGCAGCCAAGACAGCCAAGAGACCCAGTACTTC.

This clonotype has ten or more counts. The CDR3 protein is CASSYGAQRGYEQYF. As DNA, the CDR3 is TGTGCCAGCAGTTATGGGGCCCAAAGAGGCTACGAGCAGTACTTC. This chain joins TRBV6-5 and TRBJ2-7; TRBD1 is a possible D gene (5 bases). V was pared by 3 bases and J by 3 bases, with 15 bases between. The CDR3 consists of 15 residues. Germline V gives CDR1 MNHEY, CDR2 SVGAGI.

This clonotype was seen more than once but under ten times. The chain carries TRBV20-1 and TRBJ1-1, with D tentatively TRBD1 (6 bases). The germline CDR1 and CDR2 sequences are DFQATT and SNEGSKA (reference sequence). This CDR3 has 12 amino acids. The ends were cut back, 3 bases at V and 6 bases at J, with 11 bases in the middle. DNA for the CDR3: TGCAGTGCTAGCGTTGGGGGCGCTGAAGCTTTCTTT. The encoded protein is CSASVGGAEAFF.

This clonotype was seen a handful of times. V and J are TRBV4-2 and TRBJ1-5; a possible D gene is TRBD1 (5 bases). The V and J ends lost 6 bases and 1 base respectively, with 13 bases between them. Germline CDR1 reads LGHNA; CDR2 reads YNFKEQ. CDR3 size: 15 residues. CDR3 in amino acids: CASSRWRGSNQPQHF. DNA for the CDR3: TGTGCCAGCAGTCGCTGGCGGGGGAGCAATCAGCCCCAGCATTTT.

There are a few counts of this clonotype. The chain has TRBV2 and TRBJ2-5; possibly TRBD2 for D (5 bases). The CDR3 is 18 residues long. In germline, CDR1 is SNHLY, CDR2 FYNNEI. V was shortened by 5 bases and J by 2 bases, with 24 bases between the two germline ends. DNA for the CDR3: TGTGCCAGCAGTCAAAACCGGGCGGGTTGGACCTTACAAGAGACCCAGTACTTC. As protein: CASSQNRAGWTLQETQYF.

This clonotype was picked up many times. The genes are TRBV20-1 and TRBJ1-5; no reliable D call. The germline V and J ends were trimmed by 6 bases and 6 bases, with 27 bases remaining between them. CDR3 size: 17 residues. Per germline, CDR1 DFQATT and CDR2 SNEGSKA (reference sequence). The CDR3 reads CSASFGGERRSFQPQHF. DNA for the CDR3: TGCAGTGCCAGCTTTGGAGGAGAAAGGAGATCATTTCAGCCCCAGCATTTT.

V usage is TRBV10-2 and J usage is TRBJ1-2; D is uncertain. CDR1 WSHSY and CDR2 SAAADI come from the germline V gene. The CDR3 is 13 amino acids. Between the trimmed V and J ends, which lost 1 base and 4 bases, there was a span of 7 bases. The DNA of the CDR3 is TGCGCCAGCAGTGAGTGGGGAGGCTATGGCTACACCTTC. Protein sequence: CASSEWGGYGYTF.

This clonotype occurred many times. The J gene is TRBJ2-1, the V gene TRBV6-5; D is undetermined. Germline values: CDR1 MNHEY, CDR2 SVGAGI. CDR3 length equals 15 residues. V lost 2 bases and J 2 bases, leaving 10 bases between the germline ends. The CDR3 loop reads CASSYEVSTYNEQFF. DNA of the CDR3: TGTGCCAGCAGTTACGAGGTGAGCACCTACAATGAGCAGTTCTTC.

This clonotype was recorded a few times. The V call is TRBV2, the J call TRBJ2-7, with D possibly being TRBD1 or TRBD2 (5 bases each). The germline V gene encodes CDR1 SNHLY and CDR2 FYNNEI. Trimming stripped 4 bases from V and 7 bases from J, with 23 bases between. The CDR3 has 16 amino acids. In nucleotides, the CDR3 is TGTGCCAGCAGTGGGGGCCGGGGCAGTGGGCCTTTGGAGCAGTACTTC. It encodes CASSGGRGSGPLEQYF.

This clonotype came up many times. The J gene is TRBJ2-5, the V gene TRBV5-1; D gene uncertain. The CDR3 is made up of 13 amino acids. Germline V gene data show CDR1 as SGHRS and CDR2 as YFSETQ. The V end was cut by 1 base, the J end by 6 bases, with 10 bases between. CDR3 DNA sequence: TGCGCCAGCAGCTTGCCAGGCGATCAGACCCAGTACTTC. This translates into CASSLPGDQTQYF.

The chain couples TRBV18 to TRBJ2-5; 12 positions agree with TRBD2. This CDR3 contains 17 residues. The germline V gene has CDR1 KGHSH and CDR2 LQKENI. V lost 1 base to trimming and J lost 4 bases; unmatched junction nucleotides: 7. The DNA of the CDR3 is TGTGCCAGCTCACCACGGAAGGGACTAGCGGGCGGAGAGACCCAGTACTTC. It specifies CASSPRKGLAGGETQYF.

The sample holds many counts of this clonotype. This chain connects TRBV28 to TRBJ1-5; D may be TRBD1 (6 bases). The germline V and J ends were trimmed by 7 bases and 1 base, with 14 bases remaining between them. The CDR3 covers 15 residues. Germline loops: CDR1 MDHEN, CDR2 SYDVKM. The CDR3 DNA reads as TGTGCCAGCACCCCCTTAGGGGGAAGCAATCAGCCCCAGCATTTT. Encoded protein: CASTPLGGSNQPQHF.

The gene calls are TRBV6-2 or TRBV6-3 and TRBJ2-1, with D perhaps TRBD2 (6 bases). Germline CDR1 is MNHEY and CDR2 is SVGEGT. This CDR3 has 16 amino acids. The germline V and J ends were trimmed by 4 bases and 6 bases, with 19 bases remaining between them. CDR3: CASSFDLANLPNEQFF. CDR3 DNA sequence: TGTGCCAGCAGTTTTGATCTAGCGAACCTACCCAATGAGCAGTTCTTC.

V is TRBV5-4 and J is TRBJ2-3; possible D gene TRBD2, 5 bases. Germline V gene lookup returns CDR1 SGHNT and CDR2 YYREEE (reference sequence). V lost 0 bases and J 7 bases, leaving 18 bases between the germline ends. The CDR3 extends over 16 amino acids. CDR3 region: CASSLEASGRQNTQYF. Here the CDR3 DNA reads TGTGCCAGCAGCTTGGAAGCCAGCGGTCGGCAGAATACGCAGTATTTT.

This clonotype was seen more than once but under ten times. The V call is TRBV7-8, the J call TRBJ2-2; D is perhaps TRBD1 or TRBD2 (5 bases each). Germline loops: CDR1 SGHVS, CDR2 FQNEAQ. The CDR3 covers 17 residues. V dropped 7 bases and J dropped 2 bases, with 20 bases sitting between them. The CDR3 protein is CASILGILGDNTGELFF. The CDR3 DNA reads TGTGCCAGCATTCTGGGTATTTTGGGGGATAACACCGGGGAGCTGTTTTTT.

V is TRBV10-3 and J is TRBJ2-3; D is perhaps TRBD1 (5 bases). This CDR3 spans 16 amino acids. Germline CDR1 is ENHRY and CDR2 is SYGVKD. The V gene lost 0 bases and the J gene lost 1 base, with 11 bases spanning the gap. CDR3: CAISESDRSRTDTQYF. The CDR3 DNA reads as TGTGCCATCAGTGAGTCCGACAGAAGCCGCACAGATACGCAGTATTTT.

Many counts were recorded for this clonotype. DNA of the CDR3: TGCGCCAGCAGCTCCGACCCAAACTATGGCTACACCTTC. Translating it yields CASSSDPNYGYTF. The chain employs TRBV5-1 and TRBJ1-2; D remains unclear. Germline V gene sequence: CDR1 SGHRS, CDR2 YFSETQ. This CDR3 is built from 13 residues. V lost 3 bases and J 2 bases, leaving 8 bases between the germline ends.

The V gene is TRBV10-2, the J gene TRBJ2-1, with a possible D match to TRBD1 (5 bases). Trimming took off 4 bases at V and 3 bases at J, with 13 bases between the two ends. The CDR3 extends over 15 amino acids. From germline, CDR1 is WSHSY and CDR2 SAAADI. The CDR3: CASSVGRAIYNEQFF. The DNA for the CDR3 is TGCGCCAGCAGTGTGGGGCGAGCCATCTACAATGAGCAGTTCTTC.

A few counts support this clonotype. V is TRBV5-1 and J is TRBJ2-1; 7 bases are a match to TRBD1. This CDR3 has 15 residues. The junction had 5 bases not matched to a gene; V was cut back by 4 bases and J by 1 base. CDR1 SGHRS and CDR2 YFSETQ come from the germline V gene. The CDR3 loop reads CASSATTGSYNEQFF. The CDR3 DNA sequence: TGCGCCAGCAGCGCAACGACAGGGTCCTACAATGAGCAGTTCTTC.

Points on this clonotype: One end of the junction is discordant with germline, which a read error may explain. The chain links TRBV9 to TRBJ2-3; 10 bases agree with TRBD2. The CDR3 spans 17 residues. Germline-derived CDR1 and CDR2 are SGDLS and YYNGEE. The CDR3 nucleotides read TGTGCCAGCAGCGTAGTGGCTAGCGGGGGTGGGACAGATGCGCAGTATTTT. Translating gives CASSVVASGGGTDAQYF.

This clonotype was seen a handful of times. The chain employs TRBV5-6 and TRBJ2-7; the D gene is possibly TRBD1 (6 bases). Germline V gene data show CDR1 as SGHDT and CDR2 as YYEEEE. V shed 4 bases and J shed 1 base, with 18 bases lying between them. This CDR3 comprises 16 residues. In DNA form, the CDR3 reads TGTGCCAGCAGCCTTTTTCCGGGACAAGATTCCTACGAGCAGTACTTC. This sequence encodes CASSLFPGQDSYEQYF.

The sample holds a few counts of this clonotype. This rearrangement joins TRBV25-1 to TRBJ2-5, with D perhaps matching TRBD2 (6 bases). The CDR3 sequence is 14 residues long. Trimming cost V 5 bases and J 2 bases, with 12 bases left between them. The V gene's germline CDR1 is MGHDK and CDR2 SYGVNS. The CDR3 loop reads CASSLRLVQETQYF. The CDR3 DNA follows: TGTGCCAGCAGTTTGCGACTAGTGCAAGAGACCCAGTACTTC.

The chain couples TRBV20-1 to TRBJ2-7, with 7 bases that match TRBD1. CDR1 is DFQATT and CDR2 is SNEGSKA in the germline V gene (reference sequence). The CDR3 is 12 amino acids. V shed 5 bases, J shed 6 bases, and the junction held 7 bases outside the gene matches. The CDR3: CSAPTGRAEQYF. CDR3 sequence (DNA): TGCAGTGCTCCGACAGGGCGGGCCGAGCAGTACTTC.

The V and J genes are TRBV30 and TRBJ1-2, with TRBD1 matching 7 bases. The CDR3 length is 11 residues. Germline V gene sequence: CDR1 GTSNPN, CDR2 SVGIG (reference sequence). The V and J ends lost 8 bases and 8 bases, in that order; junction bases with no gene match: 8. This CDR3 reads CAKGAEAGYTF. DNA for the CDR3: TGTGCCAAGGGGGCAGAAGCGGGCTACACCTTC.

This clonotype was detected many times. The V gene is TRBV20-1, the J gene TRBJ2-2, with a possible D match to TRBD2 (5 bases). The germline CDR1 and CDR2 sequences are DFQATT and SNEGSKA (reference sequence). The CDR3 runs 14 residues. Between the trimmed V and J ends, which lost 1 base and 3 bases, there was a span of 9 bases. The CDR3 DNA reads as TGCAGTGCTAGAGTCGGGAAATACACCGGGGAGCTGTTTTTT. It specifies CSARVGKYTGELFF.

This chain connects TRBV5-1 to TRBJ2-3; TRBD1 agrees at 7 bases. CDR1 SGHRS and CDR2 YFSETQ come from the germline V gene. V shed 4 bases, J shed 5 bases, and the junction held 10 bases outside the gene matches. The CDR3 is 15 amino acids. CDR3 sequence: CASSIDRETLDTQYF. The CDR3 DNA follows: TGCGCCAGCAGCATAGACAGGGAGACCTTAGATACGCAGTATTTT.